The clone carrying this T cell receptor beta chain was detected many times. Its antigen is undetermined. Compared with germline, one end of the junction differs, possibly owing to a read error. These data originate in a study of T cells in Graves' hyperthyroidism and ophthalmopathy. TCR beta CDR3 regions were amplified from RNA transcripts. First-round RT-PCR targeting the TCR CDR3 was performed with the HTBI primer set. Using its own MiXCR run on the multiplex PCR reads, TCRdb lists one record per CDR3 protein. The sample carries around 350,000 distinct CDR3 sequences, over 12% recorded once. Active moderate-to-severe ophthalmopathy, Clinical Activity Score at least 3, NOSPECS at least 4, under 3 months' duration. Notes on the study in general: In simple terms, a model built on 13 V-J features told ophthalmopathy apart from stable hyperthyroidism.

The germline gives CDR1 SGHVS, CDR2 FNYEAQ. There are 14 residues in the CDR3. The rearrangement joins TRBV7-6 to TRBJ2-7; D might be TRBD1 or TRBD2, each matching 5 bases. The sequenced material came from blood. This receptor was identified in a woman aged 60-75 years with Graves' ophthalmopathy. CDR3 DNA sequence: TGTGCCAGCAGTTCCGGGACGGTTCCCTACAAGCAGTACTTC. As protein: CASSSGTVPYKQYF.